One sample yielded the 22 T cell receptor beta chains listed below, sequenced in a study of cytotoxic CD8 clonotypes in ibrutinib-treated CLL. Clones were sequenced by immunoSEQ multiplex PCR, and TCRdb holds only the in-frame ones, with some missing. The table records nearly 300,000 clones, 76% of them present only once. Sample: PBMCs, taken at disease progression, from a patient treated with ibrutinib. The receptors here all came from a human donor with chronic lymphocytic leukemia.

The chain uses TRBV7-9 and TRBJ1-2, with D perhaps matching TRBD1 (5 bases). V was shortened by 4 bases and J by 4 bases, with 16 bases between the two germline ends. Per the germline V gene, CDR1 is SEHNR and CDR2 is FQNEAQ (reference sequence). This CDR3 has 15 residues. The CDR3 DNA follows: TGTGCCAGCAGCTCCCGGGACGAAGATTTCTATGGCTACACCTTC. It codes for CASSSRDEDFYGYTF.

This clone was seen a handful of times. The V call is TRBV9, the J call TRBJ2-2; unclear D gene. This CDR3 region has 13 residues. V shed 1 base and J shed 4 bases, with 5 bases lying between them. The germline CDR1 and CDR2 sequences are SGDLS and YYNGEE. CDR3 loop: CASSVTSTGELFF. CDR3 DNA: TGTGCCAGCAGCGTAACAAGCACCGGGGAGCTGTTTTTT.

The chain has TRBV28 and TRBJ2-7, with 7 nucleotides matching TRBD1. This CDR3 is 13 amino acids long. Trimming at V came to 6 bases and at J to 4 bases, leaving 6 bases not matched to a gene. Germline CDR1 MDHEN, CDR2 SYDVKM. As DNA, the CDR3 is TGTGCCAGCAGCAACAGGGGTGGGTACGAGCAGTACTTC. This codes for CASSNRGGYEQYF.

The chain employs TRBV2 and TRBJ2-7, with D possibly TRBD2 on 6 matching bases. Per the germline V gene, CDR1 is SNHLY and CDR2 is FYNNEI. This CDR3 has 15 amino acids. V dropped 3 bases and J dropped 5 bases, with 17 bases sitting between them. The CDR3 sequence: CASSDAGPLLNEQYF. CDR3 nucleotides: TGTGCCAGCAGTGATGCGGGGCCCCTCTTGAACGAGCAGTACTTC.

The CDR3 loop reads CSVELGIPYEQYF. The CDR3 nucleotides are TGCAGCGTTGAATTGGGCATTCCTTACGAGCAGTACTTC. The V and J genes are TRBV29-1 and TRBJ2-7; D is unresolved. Germline values: CDR1 SQVTM, CDR2 ANQGSEA. V was clipped by 2 bases and J by 4 bases, with 12 bases between them. This CDR3 spans 13 amino acids.

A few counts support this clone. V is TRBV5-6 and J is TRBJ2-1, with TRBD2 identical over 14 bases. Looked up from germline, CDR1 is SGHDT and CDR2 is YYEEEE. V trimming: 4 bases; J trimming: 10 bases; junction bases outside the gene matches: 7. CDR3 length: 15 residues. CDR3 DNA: TGTGCCAGCAGCCCCGTGGGACTAGCGGGAGAGGAGCAGTTCTTC. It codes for CASSPVGLAGEEQFF.

The CDR3 is CASRSAGYTF. CDR3 nucleotides: TGTGCCAGCAGATCGGCTGGCTACACCTTC. The chain employs TRBV5-8 and TRBJ1-2; no reliable D call. The CDR3 length is 10 residues. Germline-derived CDR1 and CDR2 are SGHTS and YDEGEE. V was shortened by 5 bases and J by 7 bases, with 6 bases between the two germline ends.

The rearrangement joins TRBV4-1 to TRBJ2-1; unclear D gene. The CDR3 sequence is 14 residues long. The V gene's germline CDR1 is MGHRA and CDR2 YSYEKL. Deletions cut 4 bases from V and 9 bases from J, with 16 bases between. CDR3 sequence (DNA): TGCGCCAGCAGCCCCCAAGTGAGTTGGGGTGAGCAGTTCTTC. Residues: CASSPQVSWGEQFF.

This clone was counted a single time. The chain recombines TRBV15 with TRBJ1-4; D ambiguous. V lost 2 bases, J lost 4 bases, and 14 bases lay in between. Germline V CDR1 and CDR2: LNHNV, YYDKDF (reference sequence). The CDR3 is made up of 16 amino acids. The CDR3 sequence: CATSRHMNGLNEKLFF. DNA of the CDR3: TGTGCCACCAGCAGACATATGAACGGGCTTAATGAAAAACTGTTTTTT.

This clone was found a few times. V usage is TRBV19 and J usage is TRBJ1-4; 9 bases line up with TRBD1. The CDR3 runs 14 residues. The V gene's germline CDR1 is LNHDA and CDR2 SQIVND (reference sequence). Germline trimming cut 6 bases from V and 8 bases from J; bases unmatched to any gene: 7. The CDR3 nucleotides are TGTGCCAGTAGCCCTGACAGGGGGAACGAAAAACTGTTTTTT. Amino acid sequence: CASSPDRGNEKLFF.

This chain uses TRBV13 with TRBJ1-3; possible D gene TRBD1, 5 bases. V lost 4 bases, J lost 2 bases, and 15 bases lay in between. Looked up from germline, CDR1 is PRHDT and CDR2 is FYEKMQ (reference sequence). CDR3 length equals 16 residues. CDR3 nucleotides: TGTGCCAGCAGCTCCAGCGACAGTGTCCCTGGAAACACCATATATTTT. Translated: CASSSSDSVPGNTIYF.

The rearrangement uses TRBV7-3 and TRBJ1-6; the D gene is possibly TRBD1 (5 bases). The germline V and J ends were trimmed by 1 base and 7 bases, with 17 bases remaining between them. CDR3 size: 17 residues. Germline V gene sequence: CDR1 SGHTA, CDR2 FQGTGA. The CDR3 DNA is TGTGCCAGCAGCTTAAATTTCCCGGGGACGGGAAATTCACCCCTCCACTTT. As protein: CASSLNFPGTGNSPLHF.

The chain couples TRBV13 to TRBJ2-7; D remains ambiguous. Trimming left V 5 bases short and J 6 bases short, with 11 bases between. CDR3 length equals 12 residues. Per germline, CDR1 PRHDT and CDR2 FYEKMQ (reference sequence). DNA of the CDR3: TGTGCCAGCAGCGAGACTGCTCTCGAGCAGTACTTC. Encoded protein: CASSETALEQYF.

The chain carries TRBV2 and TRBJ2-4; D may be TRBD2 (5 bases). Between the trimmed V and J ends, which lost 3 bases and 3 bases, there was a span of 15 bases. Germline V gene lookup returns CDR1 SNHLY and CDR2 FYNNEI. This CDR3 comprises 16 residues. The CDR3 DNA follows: TGTGCCAGCAGTGAGGGCGGTGGACTTGGCAAAAACATTCAGTACTTC. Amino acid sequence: CASSEGGGLGKNIQYF.

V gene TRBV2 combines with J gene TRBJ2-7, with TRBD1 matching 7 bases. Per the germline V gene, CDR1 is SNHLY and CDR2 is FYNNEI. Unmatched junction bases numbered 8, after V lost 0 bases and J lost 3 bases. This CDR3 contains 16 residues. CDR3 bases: TGTGCCAGCAGTGAAGCGCTAGGACAGGCAATCTACGAGCAGTACTTC. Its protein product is CASSEALGQAIYEQYF. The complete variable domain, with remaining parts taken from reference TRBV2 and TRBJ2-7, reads EPEVTQTPSHQVTQMGQEVILRCVPISNHLYFYWYRQILGQKVEFLVSFYNNEISEKSEIFDDQFSVERPDGSNFTLKIRSTKLEDSAMYFCASSEALGQAIYEQYFGPGTRLTVT.

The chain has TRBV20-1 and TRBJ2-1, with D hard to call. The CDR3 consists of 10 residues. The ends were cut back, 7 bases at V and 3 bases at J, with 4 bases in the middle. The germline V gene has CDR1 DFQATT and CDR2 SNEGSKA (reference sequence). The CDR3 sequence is CSVYYNEQFF. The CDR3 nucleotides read TGCAGTGTATACTACAATGAGCAGTTCTTC.

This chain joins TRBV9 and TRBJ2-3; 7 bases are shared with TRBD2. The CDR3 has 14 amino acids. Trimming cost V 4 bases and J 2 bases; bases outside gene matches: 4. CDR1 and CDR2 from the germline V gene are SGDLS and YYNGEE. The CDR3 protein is CASSRGGLTDTQYF. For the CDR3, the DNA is TGTGCCAGCAGCCGCGGGGGACTCACAGATACGCAGTATTTT.

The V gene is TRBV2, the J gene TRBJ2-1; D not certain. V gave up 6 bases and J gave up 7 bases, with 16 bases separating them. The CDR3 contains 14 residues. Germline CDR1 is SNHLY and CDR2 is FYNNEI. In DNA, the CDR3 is TGTGCCAGCAGGGGTAGAGTCATTGGAAATGAGCAGTTCTTC. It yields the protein CASRGRVIGNEQFF.

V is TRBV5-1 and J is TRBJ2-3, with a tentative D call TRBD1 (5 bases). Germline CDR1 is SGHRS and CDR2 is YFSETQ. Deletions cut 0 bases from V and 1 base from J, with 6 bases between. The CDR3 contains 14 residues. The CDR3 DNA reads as TGCGCCAGCAGCTTGGTGACAGGCACAGATACGCAGTATTTT. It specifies CASSLVTGTDTQYF. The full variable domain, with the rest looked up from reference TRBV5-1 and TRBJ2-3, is KAGVTQTPRYLIKTRGQQVTLSCSPISGHRSVSWYQQTPGQGLQFLFEYFSETQRNKGNFPGRFSGRQFSNSRSEMNVSTLELGDSALYLCASSLVTGTDTQYFGPGTRLTVL.

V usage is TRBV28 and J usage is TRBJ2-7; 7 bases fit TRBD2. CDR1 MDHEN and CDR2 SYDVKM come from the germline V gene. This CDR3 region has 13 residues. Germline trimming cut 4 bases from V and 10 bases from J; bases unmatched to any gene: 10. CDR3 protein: CASSSRSSGIQYF. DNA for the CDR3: TGTGCCAGCAGTTCCCGCTCTAGCGGCATCCAGTACTTC.

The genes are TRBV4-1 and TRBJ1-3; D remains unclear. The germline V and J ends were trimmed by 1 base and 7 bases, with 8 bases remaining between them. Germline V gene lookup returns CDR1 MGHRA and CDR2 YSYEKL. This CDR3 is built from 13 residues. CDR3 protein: CASSQVEGNTIYF. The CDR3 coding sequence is TGCGCCAGCAGCCAAGTCGAAGGGAACACCATATATTTT.

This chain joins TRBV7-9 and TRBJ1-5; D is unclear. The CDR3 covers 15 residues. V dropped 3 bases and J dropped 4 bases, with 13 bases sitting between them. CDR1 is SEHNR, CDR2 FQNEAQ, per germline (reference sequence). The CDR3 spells CASSFPLTENQPQHF. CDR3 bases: TGTGCCAGCAGCTTCCCTTTGACGGAGAATCAGCCCCAGCATTTT.